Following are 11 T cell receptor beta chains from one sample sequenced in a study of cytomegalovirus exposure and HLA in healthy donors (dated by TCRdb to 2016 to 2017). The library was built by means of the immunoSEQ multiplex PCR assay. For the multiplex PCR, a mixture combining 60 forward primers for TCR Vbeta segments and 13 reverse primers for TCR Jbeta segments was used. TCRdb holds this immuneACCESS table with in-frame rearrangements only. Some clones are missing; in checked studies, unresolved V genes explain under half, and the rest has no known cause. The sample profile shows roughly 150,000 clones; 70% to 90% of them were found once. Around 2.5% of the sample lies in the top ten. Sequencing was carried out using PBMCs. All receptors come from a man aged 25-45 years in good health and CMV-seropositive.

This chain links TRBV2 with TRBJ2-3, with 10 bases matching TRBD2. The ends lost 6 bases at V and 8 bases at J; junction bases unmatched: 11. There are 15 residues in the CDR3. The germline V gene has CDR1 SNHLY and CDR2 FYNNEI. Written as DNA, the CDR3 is TGTGCCAGCAGAGGAGCGGGAGGGGTCGGCGGTACGCAGTATTTT. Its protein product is CASRGAGGVGGTQYF.

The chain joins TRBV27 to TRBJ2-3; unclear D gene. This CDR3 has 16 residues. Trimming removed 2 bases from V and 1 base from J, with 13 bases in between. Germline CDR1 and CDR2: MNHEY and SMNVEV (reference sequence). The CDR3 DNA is TGTGCCAGCAGTTTAAGTAGGTGGAGCCGCACAGATACGCAGTATTTT. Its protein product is CASSLSRWSRTDTQYF.

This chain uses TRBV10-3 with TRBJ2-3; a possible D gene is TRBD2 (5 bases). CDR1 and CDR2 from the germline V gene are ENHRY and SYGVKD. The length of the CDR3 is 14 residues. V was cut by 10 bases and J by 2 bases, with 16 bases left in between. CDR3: CATLNGLATDTQYF. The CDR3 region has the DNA TGTGCCACCCTCAACGGACTTGCCACAGATACGCAGTATTTT.

CDR3 DNA sequence: TGCAGCGTCCGAGGACAGGGGGCCTCTGAAGCTTTCTTT. It is translated as CSVRGQGASEAFF. The chain recombines TRBV29-1 with TRBJ1-1, with 11 bases that match TRBD1. This CDR3 contains 13 residues. Per the germline V gene, CDR1 is SQVTM and CDR2 is ANQGSEA. The trim removed 6 bases at V and 6 bases at J, leaving 6 bases unmatched.

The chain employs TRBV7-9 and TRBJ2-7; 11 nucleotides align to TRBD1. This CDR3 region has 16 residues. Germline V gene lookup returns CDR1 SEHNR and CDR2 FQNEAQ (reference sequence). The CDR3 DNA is TGTTCCAGCAGCTCCCGGACAGGGGGCTTTCGGTACGAGCAGTACGTC. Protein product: CSSSSRTGGFRYEQYV.

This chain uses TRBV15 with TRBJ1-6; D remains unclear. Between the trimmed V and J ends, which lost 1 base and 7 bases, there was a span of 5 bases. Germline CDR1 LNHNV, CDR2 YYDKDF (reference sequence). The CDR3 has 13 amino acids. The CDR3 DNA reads TGTGCCACCAGCAGAGCAGTAAATTCACCCCTCCACTTT. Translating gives CATSRAVNSPLHF.

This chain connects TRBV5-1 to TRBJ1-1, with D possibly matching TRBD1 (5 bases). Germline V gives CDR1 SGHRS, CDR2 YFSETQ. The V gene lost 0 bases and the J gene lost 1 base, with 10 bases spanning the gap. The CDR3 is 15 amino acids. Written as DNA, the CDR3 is TGCGCCAGCAGCTTGGTGGGGCCGGGGAACACTGAAGCTTTCTTT. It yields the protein CASSLVGPGNTEAFF.

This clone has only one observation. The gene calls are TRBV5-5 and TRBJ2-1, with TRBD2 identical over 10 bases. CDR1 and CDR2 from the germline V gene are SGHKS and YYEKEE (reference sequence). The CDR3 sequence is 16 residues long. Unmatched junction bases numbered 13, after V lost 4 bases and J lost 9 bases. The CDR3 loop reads CASSAYGGLASGEQFF. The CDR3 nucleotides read TGTGCCAGCAGCGCCTACGGGGGACTAGCGTCTGGTGAGCAGTTCTTC.

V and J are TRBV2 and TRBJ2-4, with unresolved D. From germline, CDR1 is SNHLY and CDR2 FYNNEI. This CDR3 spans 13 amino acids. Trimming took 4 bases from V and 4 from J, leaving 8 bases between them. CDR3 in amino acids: CASSASQKNIQYF. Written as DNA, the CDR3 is TGTGCCAGCAGTGCGTCGCAGAAAAACATTCAGTACTTC. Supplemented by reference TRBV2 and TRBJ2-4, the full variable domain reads EPEVTQTPSHQVTQMGQEVILRCVPISNHLYFYWYRQILGQKVEFLVSFYNNEISEKSEIFDDQFSVERPDGSNFTLKIRSTKLEDSAMYFCASSASQKNIQYFGAGTRLSVL.

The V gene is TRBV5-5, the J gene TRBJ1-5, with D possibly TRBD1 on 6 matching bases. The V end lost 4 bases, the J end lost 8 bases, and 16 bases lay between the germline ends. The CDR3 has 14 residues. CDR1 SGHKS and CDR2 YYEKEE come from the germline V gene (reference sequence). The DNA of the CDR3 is TGTGCCAGCAGCCTCTGGACAGACGGGAAGCCCCAGCATTTT. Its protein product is CASSLWTDGKPQHF.

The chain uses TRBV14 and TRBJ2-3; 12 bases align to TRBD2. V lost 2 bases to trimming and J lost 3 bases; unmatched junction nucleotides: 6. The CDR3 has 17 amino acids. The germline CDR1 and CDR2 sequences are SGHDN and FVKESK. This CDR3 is CASSQFRTSGVTDTQYF. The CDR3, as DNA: TGTGCCAGCAGCCAATTTCGGACTAGCGGGGTTACAGATACGCAGTATTTT. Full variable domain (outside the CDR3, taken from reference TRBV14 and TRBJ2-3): EAGVTQFPSHSVIEKGQTVTLRCDPISGHDNLYWYRRVMGKEIKFLLHFVKESKQDESGMPNNRFLAERTGGTYSTLKVQPAELEDSGVYFCASSQFRTSGVTDTQYFGPGTRLTVL.